A single sample is the source of the 31 T cell receptor beta chains below, sequenced in a study of T cells after yellow fever vaccination (dated by TCRdb to the late 2010s). This specimen's treatment or condition label, interpreted: live attenuated yellow fever vaccine strain. The library relied on 5' RACE. The sample was run on an Illumina NovaSeq 6000. TCRdb took the public reads, trimmed them with fastp at Q25, ran MiXCR for clone calling and kept in-frame beta chains. Identical CDR3 proteins give one entry, which carries the most common genes and DNA. The sample includes about 320,000 distinct CDR3 sequences, with 4% to 5.5% observed a single time. The biggest ten clones account for approximately 20% of the sample. Sequencing was performed on PBMCs, taken 15 days after the yellow fever booster vaccination. These receptors all come from a young man who received the YFV17D yellow fever vaccine.

This clonotype was found a few times. The V gene is TRBV5-1, the J gene TRBJ2-7, with TRBD1 as a possible D gene (6 bases). CDR3 length: 12 residues. The V gene's germline CDR1 is SGHRS and CDR2 YFSETQ. With 3 bases removed from V and 6 bases from J, the gap between germline ends came to 10 bases. CDR3 DNA: TGCGCCAGCAGCTCCACAGGGCCCGAGCAGTACTTC. It translates to CASSSTGPEQYF.

This clonotype was seen more than once but under ten times. The chain employs TRBV24-1 and TRBJ2-3; TRBD2 might be the D (6 bases). This CDR3 has 17 residues. V was pared by 6 bases and J by 5 bases, with 23 bases between. CDR1 and CDR2 (germline): KGHDR, SFDVKD. DNA of the CDR3: TGTGCCACCAGTCAAGGGCTTAGCGCCTGGGAGGTAGATACGCAGTATTTT. It is translated as CATSQGLSAWEVDTQYF.

This clonotype has a handful of counts. The V gene is TRBV7-3, the J gene TRBJ2-2; D is undetermined. Trimming stripped 1 base from V and 3 bases from J, with 9 bases between. The germline V gene has CDR1 SGHTA and CDR2 FQGTGA. CDR3 length: 15 residues. The CDR3 region is CASSLSRPHTGELFF. Here the CDR3 DNA reads TGTGCCAGCAGCTTAAGCCGGCCACACACCGGGGAGCTGTTTTTT.

This clonotype was detected ten times or more. The J gene is TRBJ2-5, the V gene TRBV7-2; D is ambiguous. The CDR3 totals 16 residues. Germline V CDR1 and CDR2: SGHTA, FQGNSA. Trimming removed 3 bases from V and 4 bases from J, with 18 bases in between. The CDR3 sequence is CASSFQAVTMLETQYF. The CDR3 DNA reads TGTGCCAGCAGCTTTCAGGCGGTGACGATGTTAGAGACCCAGTACTTC.

The chain carries TRBV5-1 and TRBJ2-1; TRBD1 aligns across 8 bases. The trim removed 4 bases at V and 6 bases at J, leaving 12 bases unmatched. This CDR3 is built from 16 residues. Germline V gene lookup returns CDR1 SGHRS and CDR2 YFSETQ. The CDR3 DNA reads as TGCGCCAGCAGCCCCGGTTGGCAGGGGGCAGCCAATGAGCAGTTCTTC. Translating gives CASSPGWQGAANEQFF.

This clonotype was found many times. CDR3 sequence (DNA): TGTGCCAGCAGTGAACTGGGGGTTAATCAGCCCCAGCATTTT. Amino acid sequence: CASSELGVNQPQHF. The chain joins TRBV2 to TRBJ1-5, with D perhaps matching TRBD1 (5 bases). In germline, CDR1 is SNHLY, CDR2 FYNNEI. The CDR3 is made up of 14 amino acids. Trimming shortened V by 2 bases and J by 4 bases, and 9 bases separated the two germline ends.

The chain employs TRBV7-2 and TRBJ2-5, with no clear D. Trimming shortened V by 0 bases and J by 3 bases, and 8 bases separated the two germline ends. Germline CDR1 SGHTA, CDR2 FQGNSA. The CDR3 is made up of 14 amino acids. CDR3 DNA sequence: TGTGCCAGCAGCTTAGCGGGCCAGGAAGAGACCCAGTACTTC. This sequence encodes CASSLAGQEETQYF.

This chain links TRBV19 with TRBJ1-1; D unclear. This CDR3 contains 14 residues. CDR1 is LNHDA and CDR2 is SQIVND in the germline V gene (reference sequence). V shed 5 bases and J shed 3 bases, with 13 bases lying between them. CDR3 coding DNA: TGTGCCAGTAGTGCTTACAGTCTATACACTGAAGCTTTCTTT. As protein: CASSAYSLYTEAFF.

This clonotype was recorded many times. The genes are TRBV27 and TRBJ1-2, with 8 bases lining up with TRBD1. This CDR3 has 14 amino acids. Trimming cost V 2 bases and J 6 bases; bases outside gene matches: 5. Germline V CDR1 and CDR2: MNHEY, SMNVEV (reference sequence). In nucleotides, the CDR3 is TGTGCCAGCAGTTTAGCCGGACAGGGCCATGGCTACACCTTC. Its translation is CASSLAGQGHGYTF.

This clonotype was observed a handful of times. The CDR3 sequence is CASSLVGSSGNTIYF. The CDR3 region has the DNA TGCGCCAGCAGCTTGGTAGGGAGCTCTGGAAACACCATATATTTT. J is TRBJ1-3 and V is TRBV5-1; no clear D gene. The CDR3 runs to 15 residues. Trimming removed 0 bases at V and 0 bases at J, with 7 bases between. CDR1 and CDR2 (germline): SGHRS, YFSETQ.

V gene TRBV5-1 combines with J gene TRBJ1-2; D ambiguous. CDR1 and CDR2 from the germline V gene are SGHRS and YFSETQ. Trimming cost V 0 bases and J 6 bases, with 15 bases left between them. The CDR3 has 15 residues. In nucleotides, the CDR3 is TGCGCCAGCAGCTTGGCATATGTCGGGGATGATGGCTACACCTTC. This translates into CASSLAYVGDDGYTF.

The sample holds a few counts of this clonotype. The genes are TRBV2 and TRBJ1-1, with a tentative D call TRBD1 (6 bases). CDR1 and CDR2 (germline): SNHLY, FYNNEI. Trimming left V 7 bases short and J 5 bases short, with 11 bases between. The CDR3 length is 12 residues. CDR3 amino acids: CASNLDSTEAFF. The CDR3 region has the DNA TGTGCCAGCAACCTGGACAGTACTGAAGCTTTCTTT.

This clonotype was observed a handful of times. V usage is TRBV12-3 or TRBV12-4 and J usage is TRBJ1-5; D ambiguous. The germline V and J ends were trimmed by 6 bases and 0 bases, with 9 bases remaining between them. This CDR3 has 14 amino acids. This CDR3 is CASRPGNSNQPQHF. In DNA form, the CDR3 reads TGTGCCAGCAGGCCGGGGAATAGCAATCAGCCCCAGCATTTT.

In this sample, this clonotype turned up many times. The J gene is TRBJ2-1, the V gene TRBV27; unclear D gene. Germline loops: CDR1 MNHEY, CDR2 SMNVEV (reference sequence). Trimming took off 2 bases at V and 4 bases at J, with 6 bases between the two ends. This CDR3 is 13 amino acids long. CDR3 protein: CASSLMEYNEQFF. The DNA of the CDR3 is TGTGCCAGCAGTTTAATGGAATACAATGAGCAGTTCTTC.

Details on this clonotype: A read error may explain this, as a much larger clone is one base away. The chain couples TRBV10-2 to TRBJ1-5; no clear D gene. The CDR3 consists of 13 residues. Germline-derived CDR1 and CDR2 are WSHSY and SAAADI. DNA of the CDR3: TGCGCCAGCAGTGTTATAGGGAATCAGCCCAAGCATTTT. Protein: CASSVIGNQPKHF.

This clonotype appeared many times. The chain uses TRBV6-6 and TRBJ1-1; D possibly corresponds to TRBD1 (6 bases). There are 13 residues in the CDR3. V lost 7 bases, J lost 5 bases, and 14 bases lay in between. Per germline, CDR1 MNHNY and CDR2 SVGAGI (reference sequence). CDR3 sequence: CASTPGERTEAFF. The CDR3 bases are TGTGCCAGCACCCCAGGGGAGAGGACTGAAGCTTTCTTT.

The chain carries TRBV7-2 and TRBJ2-7; 12 positions agree with TRBD2. This CDR3 is built from 14 residues. Germline loops: CDR1 SGHTA, CDR2 FQGNSA. Trimming took 5 bases from V and 5 from J; bases not matched to a gene: 4. The CDR3 spells CASSETSGGNEQYF. The DNA for the CDR3 is TGTGCCAGCAGCGAGACTAGCGGGGGAAACGAGCAGTACTTC.

The table lists this clonotype with a few counts. The V and J genes are TRBV20-1 and TRBJ1-5, with 11 bases aligning to TRBD1. V shed 0 bases, J shed 6 bases, and the junction held 7 bases outside the gene matches. The CDR3 is made up of 16 amino acids. From germline, CDR1 is DFQATT and CDR2 SNEGSKA (reference sequence). This CDR3 reads CSARDRTGGFGQPQHF. DNA of the CDR3: TGCAGTGCTAGAGATCGGACAGGGGGCTTTGGTCAGCCCCAGCATTTT.

This clonotype occurred many times. This chain connects TRBV6-5 to TRBJ2-1, with D unclear. The CDR3 is made up of 13 amino acids. V gave up 6 bases and J gave up 0 bases, with 6 bases separating them. Germline CDR1 MNHEY, CDR2 SVGAGI. The CDR3, as DNA: TGTGCCAGCAGATGGGGCTCCTACAATGAGCAGTTCTTC. Translated: CASRWGSYNEQFF.

This clonotype was counted ten times or more. J is TRBJ2-4 and V is TRBV6-2 or TRBV6-3, with D perhaps given as TRBD1 or TRBD2 (5 bases each). CDR1 is MNHEY and CDR2 is SVGEGT in the germline V gene. V shed 3 bases and J shed 7 bases, with 13 bases lying between them. The length of the CDR3 is 14 residues. The CDR3 loop reads CASSYWGGSNIQYF. CDR3 sequence (DNA): TGTGCCAGCAGTTATTGGGGCGGGTCTAACATTCAGTACTTC.

V is TRBV10-1 and J is TRBJ2-1; 9 bases agree with TRBD2. With 6 bases clipped from V and 9 bases from J, the junction kept 6 bases outside the gene matches. The CDR3 contains 13 residues. Germline values: CDR1 WNHNN, CDR2 SYGVQD (reference sequence). CDR3 residues: CASRASGEGEQFF. Here the CDR3 DNA reads TGCGCCAGCAGAGCTAGCGGGGAGGGTGAGCAGTTCTTC.

This clonotype occurred many times. This chain links TRBV12-3 or TRBV12-4 with TRBJ2-1; TRBD2 matches 10 bases. The V and J ends lost 6 bases and 9 bases, in that order; junction bases with no gene match: 5. The CDR3 is 13 amino acids. The CDR3 loop reads CASRLAGRGEQFF. The CDR3, as DNA: TGTGCCAGCAGACTAGCGGGAAGAGGTGAGCAGTTCTTC.

The CDR3, as DNA: TGTGCCACGTCGAGGCAGACCCGGTACAATGAGCAGTTCTTC. It translates to CATSRQTRYNEQFF. V gene TRBV10-3 combines with J gene TRBJ2-1, with D uncertain. The ends were cut back, 10 bases at V and 4 bases at J, with 17 bases in the middle. This CDR3 region has 14 residues. The V gene's germline CDR1 is ENHRY and CDR2 SYGVKD.

About this clonotype itself: Just one base apart from a much larger clone, this may be a read error. The chain combines TRBV20-1 with TRBJ1-1, with D tentatively TRBD1 (5 bases). Germline V lookup: CDR1 DFQATT, CDR2 SNEGSKA (reference sequence). The CDR3 is 14 amino acids. The CDR3 nucleotides read TGCAGTGCTAGAGCCTCGGGACCGAACGCTGAAGCTTTCTTT. This encodes CSARASGPNAEAFF.

The table lists this clonotype with many counts. The chain combines TRBV4-3 with TRBJ2-1; a weak D match, TRBD2 (5 bases). V lost 0 bases to trimming and J lost 5 bases, with 14 bases between them. Germline V lookup: CDR1 LGHNA, CDR2 YSLEER. The CDR3 loop spans 16 amino acids. CDR3 sequence (DNA): TGCGCCAGCAGCCAAGAGGGCCTAGCCGATAACAATGAGCAGTTCTTC. Protein sequence: CASSQEGLADNNEQFF.

The sample holds a few counts of this clonotype. This rearrangement joins TRBV4-2 to TRBJ2-2; D ambiguous. The CDR3 is 15 residues long. V gave up 0 bases and J gave up 1 base, with 6 bases separating them. Germline V gene lookup returns CDR1 LGHNA and CDR2 YNFKEQ. This CDR3 is CASSQEGKNTGELFF. CDR3 coding DNA: TGTGCCAGCAGCCAAGAGGGGAAGAACACCGGGGAGCTGTTTTTT.

This clonotype was found many times. This chain links TRBV7-9 with TRBJ1-1, with 10 bases fitting TRBD1. The CDR3 length is 14 residues. V lost 4 bases and J lost 7; bases outside the gene matches: 6. Germline CDR1 and CDR2: SEHNR and FQNEAQ (reference sequence). The CDR3 coding sequence is TGTGCCAGCAGCTCCCGGACAGGGGGAGATGAAGCTTTCTTT. The encoded protein is CASSSRTGGDEAFF.

This clonotype was seen repeatedly, ten times or more. The chain links TRBV12-3 or TRBV12-4 to TRBJ1-4; 7 bases agree with TRBD1. V lost 3 bases, J lost 8 bases, and 6 bases stayed unmatched. The CDR3 has 14 amino acids. The CDR3 reads CASSLTGRREKLFF. The CDR3 coding sequence is TGTGCCAGCAGTTTGACAGGGCGTCGGGAAAAACTGTTTTTT.

This clonotype was counted at least ten times. V and J are TRBV7-2 and TRBJ2-2; no firm D call. The CDR3 loop spans 15 amino acids. Between the trimmed V and J ends, which lost 1 base and 4 bases, there was a span of 10 bases. Germline lookup yields CDR1 SGHTA and CDR2 FQGNSA. In DNA form, the CDR3 reads TGTGCCAGCAGCTTAGATTCAGGTGGCACCGGGGAGCTGTTTTTT. This gives the protein CASSLDSGGTGELFF.

This clonotype has just a few counts. The chain employs TRBV27 and TRBJ2-4, with D unresolved. Between the trimmed V and J ends, which lost 4 bases and 2 bases, there was a span of 15 bases. CDR1 is MNHEY and CDR2 is SMNVEV in the germline V gene (reference sequence). CDR3 length: 16 residues. CDR3 bases: TGTGCCAGCAGTTCGGCGACTGATAGAACCAAAAACATTCAGTACTTC. It codes for CASSSATDRTKNIQYF.

With respect to this clonotype: One base away lies a much larger clone, so this may be a sequencing read error. This chain uses TRBV7-8 with TRBJ2-5; TRBD1 is a possible D gene (6 bases). CDR3 length equals 16 residues. Germline V gives CDR1 SGHVS, CDR2 FQNEAQ. The CDR3 DNA is TGTGACAGCAGCCCCGAGGTAGGGGGTCGCCAAGAGACCCAGTACTTC. It is translated as CDSSPEVGGRQETQYF.